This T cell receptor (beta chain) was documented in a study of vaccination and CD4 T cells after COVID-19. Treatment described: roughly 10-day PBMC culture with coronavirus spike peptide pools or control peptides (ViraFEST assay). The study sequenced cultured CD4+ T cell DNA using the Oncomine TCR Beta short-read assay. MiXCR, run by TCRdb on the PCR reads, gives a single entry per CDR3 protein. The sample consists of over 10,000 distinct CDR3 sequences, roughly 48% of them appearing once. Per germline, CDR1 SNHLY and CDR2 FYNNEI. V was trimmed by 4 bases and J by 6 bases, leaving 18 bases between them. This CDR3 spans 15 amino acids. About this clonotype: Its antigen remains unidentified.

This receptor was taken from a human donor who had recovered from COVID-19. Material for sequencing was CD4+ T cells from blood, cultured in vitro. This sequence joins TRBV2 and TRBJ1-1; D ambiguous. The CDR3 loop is CASSGGHPTQAEAFF. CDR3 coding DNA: TGTGCCAGCAGTGGTGGTCACCCGACGCAGGCTGAAGCTTTCTTT. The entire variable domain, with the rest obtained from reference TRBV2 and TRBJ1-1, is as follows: EPEVTQTPSHQVTQMGQEVILRCVPISNHLYFYWYRQILGQKVEFLVSFYNNEISEKSEIFDDQFSVERPDGSNFTLKIRSTKLEDSAMYFCASSGGHPTQAEAFFGQGTRLTVV.